The entry that follows covers one TCR beta chain sequence. Its antigen remains unidentified. Looked up from germline, CDR1 is SGHTA and CDR2 is FQGNSA. The CDR3 is made up of 13 amino acids. V was trimmed by 1 base and J by 5 bases, leaving 8 bases between them. TCRdb's table, derived via immunoSEQ multiplex PCR, lists solely in-frame clones and lacks some. Found here are some 150,000 clones, over 85% of them singletons; the top ten hold 5.1%. The sample is drawn from a study of T cell responses to AZD1222 COVID-19 vaccine. Turning to the study itself: Timing groups of about 4 and about 12 weeks for second doses were pooled. Study observations and caveats: Just a handful of people given AZD1222 tested seropositive at baseline. Regions 160-218 and 743-854 held dominance among vaccine-associated CD4 TCRs, which spanned spike. Vaccination with two AZD1222 doses was followed by a rise in Spike-specific TCR breadth and depth.

The TCR was taken from an adult in good health. This rearrangement joins TRBV7-2 to TRBJ1-2; possible D gene TRBD1, 6 bases. Material: peripheral blood, obtained on day 0 of AZD1222 vaccination. The CDR3: CASSLVQGYGYTF. The CDR3 DNA reads as TGTGCCAGCAGCTTAGTCCAGGGGTATGGCTACACCTTC.